The rows below give T cell receptor beta chains drawn from one sample of a study of cytotoxic CD8 clonotypes in ibrutinib-treated CLL. Only in-frame clones appear in the TCRdb table, and some are missing; sequencing was by immunoSEQ multiplex PCR. The repertoire holds approximately 30,000 clones, with less than 60% as singletons. The source material was PBMCs, sampled before ibrutinib treatment. All receptors derive from a human donor with chronic lymphocytic leukemia. Both conserved end residues are part of each CDR3.

TRBV12-5,TRBJ2-7,CASGLSTGPPLYEQYF
TRBV28,TRBJ1-5,CASRTSGSSNQPQHF
TRBV28,TRBJ2-7,CASSLDWNYEQYF
TRBV11-2,TRBJ1-4,CASSLVAQVNEKLFF
TRBV19,TRBJ2-1,CASSRQYNEQFF
TRBV10-3,TRBJ2-2,CAIRGQGDTGELFF
TRBV7-2,TRBJ1-5,CASSLSPYQPQHF
TRBV5-1,TRBJ1-3,CASSSAGGSGNTIYF
TRBV6-1,TRBJ2-3,CASSTQGAPDTQYF
TRBV4-1,TRBJ1-5,CASSQGVRNQPQHF
TRBV4-1,TRBJ2-7,CASSQVGRVLEYQYF
TRBV7-9,TRBJ1-2,CASSLVLGHKTNYGYTF
TRBV7-2,TRBJ2-3,CASSPGLASTDTQYF
TRBV27,TRBJ2-5,CASSGPGTQYF
TRBV6-6,TRBJ2-1,CASTPRRTRYYNEQFF
TRBV5-1,TRBJ2-3,CASSLDSGTRTDTQYF
TRBV11-2,TRBJ1-2,CASSLAGNGYTF
TRBV5-1,TRBJ2-1,CASSLSGPYTSGTEQFF
TRBV6-6,TRBJ1-2,CASSYSNRVYGYTF
TRBV7-3,TRBJ2-2,CASSLSSGELFF
TRBV5-4,TRBJ2-5,CASGTSGQETQYF
TRBV7-3,TRBJ1-6,CASSFQPNSPLHF
TRBV5-1,TRBJ1-6,CASSIDRGPLHF
TRBV10-1,TRBJ2-3,CASSESGQGVDTQYF
TRBV7-2,TRBJ2-7,CASSRDHYEQYF
TRBV4-1,TRBJ1-5,CASSQTAQGVAQHF
TRBV7-6,TRBJ2-7,CASSSVPYEQYF
TRBV11-2,TRBJ1-6,CASSFVRNSPLHF
TRBV5-1,TRBJ1-1,CASSLGQNRRTEAFF
TRBV6-1,TRBJ1-6,CASSARPGQAVAGSPLHF
TRBV10-3,TRBJ1-1,CAISMGQGTAEAFF
TRBV7-9,TRBJ2-7,CASSKPRNPYEQYF
TRBV11-3,TRBJ1-1,CATHGWAPDTEAFF
TRBV7-2,TRBJ2-4,CASSLGGQTTIAKNIQYF
TRBV4-2,TRBJ2-3,CASSQEGPIRGFSTDTQYF
TRBV4-2,TRBJ1-2,CASSQDEGRSYRWGYTF
TRBV29-1,TRBJ1-4,CSVLFRTGSNEKLFF
TRBV6-1,TRBJ2-3,CASSEPGASTDTQYF
TRBV4-1,TRBJ1-6,CASSQDRGYNSPLHF
TRBV10-3,TRBJ2-3,CAISGGSPTDTQYF
TRBV7-3,TRBJ2-1,CASSLTPLAGVNEQFF
TRBV2,TRBJ1-1,CASSEIAGLRRTEAFF
TRBV19,TRBJ1-2,CASSAKTTGGAGGYTF
TRBV19,TRBJ1-1,CASSPKSTSMNTEAFF
TRBV2,TRBJ2-7,CASSRGRYEQYF
TRBV7-2,TRBJ2-7,CASSLFAGGGEQYF
TRBV5-1,TRBJ2-2,CASSLAVAGGTGELFF
TRBV2,TRBJ1-1,CASSRDSREAFF
TRBV7-2,TRBJ2-3,CASSLAGGVSTDTQYF
TRBV4-1,TRBJ2-7,CASSQVSGLAGLSYEQYF
TRBV7-8,TRBJ2-3,CASSFDRGRENF
TRBV7-9,TRBJ1-1,CASSLTGPGRADTEAFF